Listed here are 20 T cell receptor beta chains from one sample, sequenced in a study of blood T cell repertoires in COVID-19. Assay: immunoSEQ multiplex PCR; the TCRdb copy retains only in-frame clones and omits some. In the table there are roughly 380,000 clones, about 90% of which are singletons. The sequencing sample was made of PBMCs or T cells enriched from blood (not recorded which). All receptors derive from a man younger than 40 who had recovered from COVID-19.

The rearrangement joins TRBV7-2 to TRBJ2-6, with TRBD1 as a possible D gene (6 bases). The CDR3 loop spans 16 amino acids. Trimming took 3 bases from V and 4 from J, leaving 13 bases between them. Germline V gene sequence: CDR1 SGHTA, CDR2 FQGNSA. The CDR3 is CASSLGRGAGANVLTF. Here the CDR3 DNA reads TGTGCCAGCAGCTTGGGCAGGGGAGCCGGGGCCAACGTCCTGACTTTC.

This clone was recorded a few times. The V call is TRBV12-3 or TRBV12-4, the J call TRBJ1-2, with D uncertain. The CDR3 is 13 amino acids. Trimming cost V 0 bases and J 5 bases, with 7 bases left between them. The CDR3 protein is CASSLAGRYGYTF. The CDR3 DNA follows: TGTGCCAGCAGTTTAGCAGGGAGGTATGGCTACACCTTC.

V gene TRBV10-3 combines with J gene TRBJ1-4, with TRBD1 identical over 8 bases. The CDR3 has 14 residues. Trimming cost V 3 bases and J 8 bases; bases outside gene matches: 5. Germline V gene data show CDR1 as ENHRY and CDR2 as SYGVKD. CDR3 region: CAISEAGGGEKLFF. DNA of the CDR3: TGTGCCATCAGTGAAGCAGGGGGCGGGGAAAAACTGTTTTTT.

This chain joins TRBV5-6 and TRBJ1-3; 10 nucleotides line up with TRBD1. J was trimmed by 1 base and V by 2 bases; bases with no gene match: 6. This CDR3 is built from 17 residues. Germline V gene sequence: CDR1 SGHDT, CDR2 YYEEEE. For the CDR3, the DNA is TGTGCCAGCAGCTTAACCGGGACAGGGGTGTCTGGAAACACCATATATTTT. Translation gives CASSLTGTGVSGNTIYF.

As for this clone: The junction departs from the called germline gene at one end, perhaps through a read error. The genes are TRBV3-1 (or the pseudogene TRBV3-2) and TRBJ2-5, with 13 bases lining up with TRBD2. CDR3 length: 17 residues. CDR1 and CDR2 (germline): LGHDT, YNNKEL (reference sequence). CDR3 protein: CASSQGTSGGWEDTQYF. The CDR3 nucleotides read TGTGCCAGCAGCCAAGGGACTAGCGGGGGATGGGAAGATACCCAGTACTTC.

The chain couples TRBV6-1 to TRBJ2-2, with D perhaps TRBD1 (5 bases). Germline CDR1 reads MNHNS; CDR2 reads SASEGT. This CDR3 is 16 amino acids long. V lost 2 bases and J 2 bases, leaving 12 bases between the germline ends. CDR3 sequence (DNA): TGTGCCAGCAGTGAATTCACAGGATCCAACACCGGGGAGCTGTTTTTT. It yields the protein CASSEFTGSNTGELFF.

The chain uses TRBV15 and TRBJ1-2; D not certain. Germline assignment: CDR1 LNHNV and CDR2 YYDKDF (reference sequence). V was cut by 0 bases and J by 3 bases, with 5 bases left in between. This CDR3 region has 13 residues. CDR3 bases: TGTGCCACCAGCAGAGACCGTCACTATGGCTACACCTTC. It yields the protein CATSRDRHYGYTF.

This CDR3 reads CSVRPTVSYEQYF. In DNA form, the CDR3 reads TGCAGCGTTCGACCGACAGTCTCCTACGAGCAGTACTTC. The chain employs TRBV29-1 and TRBJ2-7; possibly TRBD1 for D (5 bases). The CDR3 contains 13 residues. Germline V CDR1 and CDR2: SQVTM, ANQGSEA. Trimming left V 5 bases short and J 0 bases short, with 11 bases between.

This chain joins TRBV10-3 and TRBJ1-3, with D maybe TRBD1 (6 bases). This CDR3 has 16 residues. CDR1 is ENHRY, CDR2 SYGVKD, per germline. Trimming stripped 2 bases from V and 7 bases from J, with 18 bases between. CDR3: CAISERDISQRNTIYF. The CDR3, as DNA: TGTGCCATCAGTGAGAGGGACATTTCACAACGGAACACCATATATTTT.

The rearrangement joins TRBV30 to TRBJ2-2; TRBD1 matches 9 bases. The CDR3 runs to 15 residues. Trimming took 7 bases from V and 4 from J; bases not matched to a gene: 10. Germline lookup yields CDR1 GTSNPN and CDR2 SVGIG (reference sequence). Written as DNA, the CDR3 is TGTGCCTCCTCCCGGGACAGGGAGAGCACCGGGGAGCTGTTTTTT. Translated, it gives CASSRDRESTGELFF.

The V gene is TRBV12-3 or TRBV12-4, the J gene TRBJ1-2; a possible D gene is TRBD1 (6 bases). CDR3 length: 13 residues. With 3 bases removed from V and 8 bases from J, the gap between germline ends came to 13 bases. CDR3 nucleotides: TGTGCCAGCAGTTTTTGGGGGCGAGAAGGCTACACCTTC. Translation: CASSFWGREGYTF.

The chain employs TRBV29-1 and TRBJ1-5; 7 positions agree with TRBD1. CDR3 length: 13 amino acids. CDR1 is SQVTM, CDR2 ANQGSEA, per germline. CDR3 amino acids: CTKGGISNQPQHF. The CDR3 nucleotides are TGCACCAAAGGGGGCATTAGCAATCAGCCCCAGCATTTT.

The chain uses TRBV27 and TRBJ2-7; the match to TRBD2 covers 10 bases. This CDR3 region has 18 residues. CDR1 MNHEY and CDR2 SMNVEV come from the germline V gene (reference sequence). The V gene end was trimmed by 3 bases and the J gene end by 4 bases; junction bases not matched to a gene: 15. This CDR3 is CASSFEGTSEPGDYEQYF. CDR3 DNA: TGTGCCAGCAGTTTTGAGGGGACTAGCGAGCCCGGGGATTACGAGCAGTACTTC.

CDR3 sequence: CAISWGGAVDTDTQYF. The CDR3 nucleotides are TGTGCCATTAGTTGGGGAGGGGCAGTAGACACAGATACGCAGTATTTT. The J gene is TRBJ2-3, the V gene TRBV10-3, with 7 bases lining up with TRBD2. The V gene's germline CDR1 is ENHRY and CDR2 SYGVKD. There are 16 residues in the CDR3. V was clipped by 9 bases and J by 2 bases; unmatched bases: 14.

The rearrangement uses TRBV6-5 and TRBJ2-2; perhaps TRBD1 as D (6 bases). Germline V gives CDR1 MNHEY, CDR2 SVGAGI. CDR3 length: 14 amino acids. Trimming removed 8 bases at V and 0 bases at J, with 10 bases between. DNA of the CDR3: TGTGCCAGCTTGGGGGACACGAACACCGGGGAGCTGTTTTTT. This translates into CASLGDTNTGELFF.

The V call is TRBV7-9, the J call TRBJ2-7; 7 nucleotides match TRBD2. The germline V gene encodes CDR1 SEHNR and CDR2 FQNEAQ (reference sequence). This CDR3 spans 14 amino acids. V lost 3 bases, J lost 3 bases, and 5 bases stayed unmatched. The CDR3 here is CASSLPSGGYEQYF. The CDR3 DNA reads as TGTGCCAGCAGCTTGCCCTCGGGGGGCTACGAGCAGTACTTC. Filled out from reference TRBV7-9 and TRBJ2-7, the complete variable domain reads DTGVSQNPRHKITKRGQNVTFRCDPISEHNRLYWYRQTLGQGPEFLTYFQNEAQLEKSRLLSDRFSAERPKGSFSTLEIQRTEQGDSAMYLCASSLPSGGYEQYFGPGTRLTVT.

This chain joins TRBV6-1 and TRBJ1-2; possible D gene TRBD1, 5 bases. V was trimmed by 2 bases and J by 3 bases, leaving 10 bases between them. Germline V gene data show CDR1 as MNHNS and CDR2 as SASEGT. This CDR3 is built from 14 residues. The CDR3 loop is CASSEWEGHYGYTF. The CDR3 DNA follows: TGTGCCAGCAGTGAATGGGAGGGGCACTATGGCTACACCTTC.

The chain uses TRBV5-4 and TRBJ1-1, with 10 bases fitting TRBD1. The CDR3 has 17 amino acids. Germline V lookup: CDR1 SGHNT, CDR2 YYREEE (reference sequence). The V and J ends lost 4 bases and 0 bases, in that order; junction bases with no gene match: 9. As DNA, the CDR3 is TGTGCCAGCAGCCCACCGGGACAGGGGACCTTGAACACTGAAGCTTTCTTT. Translating it yields CASSPPGQGTLNTEAFF.

The rearrangement uses TRBV7-3 and TRBJ2-1; possible D gene TRBD2, 6 bases. Germline CDR1 and CDR2: SGHTA and FQGTGA. The CDR3 runs 15 residues. Trimming cost V 0 bases and J 4 bases, with 10 bases left between them. The CDR3 DNA reads as TGTGCCAGCAGCTTAACGACTGGGGGGTACAATGAGCAGTTCTTC. It specifies CASSLTTGGYNEQFF.

The CDR3 sequence is CASSWTTGGEETQYF. In DNA form, the CDR3 reads TGTGCCAGCAGCTGGACGACAGGGGGCGAAGAGACCCAGTACTTC. The chain is built from TRBV5-4 and TRBJ2-5, with 10 bases identical to TRBD1. Germline lookup yields CDR1 SGHNT and CDR2 YYREEE (reference sequence). V lost 3 bases and J lost 3; bases outside the gene matches: 5. The CDR3 extends over 15 amino acids. The variable domain in full, with the rest retrieved from reference TRBV5-4 and TRBJ2-5, is ETGVTQSPTHLIKTRGQQVTLRCSSQSGHNTVSWYQQALGQGPQFIFQYYREEENGRGNFPPRFSGLQFPNYSSELNVNALELDDSALYLCASSWTTGGEETQYFGPGTRLLVL.